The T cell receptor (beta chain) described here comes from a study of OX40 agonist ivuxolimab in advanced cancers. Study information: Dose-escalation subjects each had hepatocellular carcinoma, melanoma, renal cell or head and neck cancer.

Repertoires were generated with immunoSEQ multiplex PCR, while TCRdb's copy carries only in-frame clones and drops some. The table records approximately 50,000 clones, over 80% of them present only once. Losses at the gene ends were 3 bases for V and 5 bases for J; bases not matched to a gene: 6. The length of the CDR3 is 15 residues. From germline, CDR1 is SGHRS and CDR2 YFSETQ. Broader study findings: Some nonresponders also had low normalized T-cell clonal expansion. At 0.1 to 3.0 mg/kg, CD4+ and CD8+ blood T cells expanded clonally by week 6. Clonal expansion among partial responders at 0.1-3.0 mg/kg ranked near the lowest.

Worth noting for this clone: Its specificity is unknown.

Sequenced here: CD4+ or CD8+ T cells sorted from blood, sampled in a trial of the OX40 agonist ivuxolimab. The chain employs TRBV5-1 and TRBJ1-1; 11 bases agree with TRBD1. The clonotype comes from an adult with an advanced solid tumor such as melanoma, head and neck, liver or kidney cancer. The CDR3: CASSSMGTGGTEAFF. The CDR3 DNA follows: TGCGCCAGCAGCTCAATGGGGACAGGGGGAACTGAAGCTTTCTTT.